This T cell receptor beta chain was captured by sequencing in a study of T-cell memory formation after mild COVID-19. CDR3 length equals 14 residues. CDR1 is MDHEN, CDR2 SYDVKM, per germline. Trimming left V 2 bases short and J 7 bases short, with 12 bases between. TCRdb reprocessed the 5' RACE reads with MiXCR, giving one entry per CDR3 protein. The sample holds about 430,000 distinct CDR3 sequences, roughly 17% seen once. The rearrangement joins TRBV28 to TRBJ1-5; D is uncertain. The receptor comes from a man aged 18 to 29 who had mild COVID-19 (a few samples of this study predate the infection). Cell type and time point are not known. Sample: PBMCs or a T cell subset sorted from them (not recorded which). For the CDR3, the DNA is TGTGCCAGCAGTTTAAGTTTCGGGTGGCAGCCCCAGCATTTT. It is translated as CASSLSFGWQPQHF.